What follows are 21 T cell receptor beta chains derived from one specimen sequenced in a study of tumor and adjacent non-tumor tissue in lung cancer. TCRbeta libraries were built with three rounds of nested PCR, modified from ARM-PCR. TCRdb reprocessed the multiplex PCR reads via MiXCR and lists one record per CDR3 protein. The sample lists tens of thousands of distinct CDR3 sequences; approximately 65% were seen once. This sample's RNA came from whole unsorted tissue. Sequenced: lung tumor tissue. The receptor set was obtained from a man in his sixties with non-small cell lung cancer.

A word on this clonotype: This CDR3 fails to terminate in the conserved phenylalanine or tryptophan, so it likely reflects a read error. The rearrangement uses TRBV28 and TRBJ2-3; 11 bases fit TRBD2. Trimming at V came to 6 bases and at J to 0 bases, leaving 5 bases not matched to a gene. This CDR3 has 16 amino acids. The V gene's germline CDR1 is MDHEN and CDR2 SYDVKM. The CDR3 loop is CASSNIAGGSTDTQYL. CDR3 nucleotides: TGTGCCAGCAGCAACATAGCGGGAGGGAGCACAGATACGCAGTATCTT.

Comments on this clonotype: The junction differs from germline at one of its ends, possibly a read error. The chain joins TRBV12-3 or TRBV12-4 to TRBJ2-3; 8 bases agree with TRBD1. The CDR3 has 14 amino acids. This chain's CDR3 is CVSSLETGEDTQYF. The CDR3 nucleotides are TGTGTCAGCAGCCTAGAGACAGGGGAAGATACGCAGTATTTT.

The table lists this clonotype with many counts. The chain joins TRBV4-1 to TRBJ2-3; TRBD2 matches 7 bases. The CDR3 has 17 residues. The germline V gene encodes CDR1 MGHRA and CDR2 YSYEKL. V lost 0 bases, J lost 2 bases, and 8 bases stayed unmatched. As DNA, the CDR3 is TGCGCCAGCAGCCAAGAGTGGGGCGGGAGTCCCACAGATACGCAGTATTTT. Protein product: CASSQEWGGSPTDTQYF.

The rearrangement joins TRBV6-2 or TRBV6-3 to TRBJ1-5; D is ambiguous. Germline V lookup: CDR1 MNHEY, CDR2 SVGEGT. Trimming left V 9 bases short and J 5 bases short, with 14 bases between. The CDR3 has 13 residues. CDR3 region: CASNDKGDQPQHF. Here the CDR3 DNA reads TGTGCCAGTAACGACAAGGGAGATCAGCCCCAGCATTTT.

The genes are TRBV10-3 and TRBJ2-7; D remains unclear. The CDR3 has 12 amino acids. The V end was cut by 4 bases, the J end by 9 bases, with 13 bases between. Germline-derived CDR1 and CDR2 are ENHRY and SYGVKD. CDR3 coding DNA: TGTGCCATCAGTGGCGTCAGCCTCTTGCAGTACTTC. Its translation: CAISGVSLLQYF.

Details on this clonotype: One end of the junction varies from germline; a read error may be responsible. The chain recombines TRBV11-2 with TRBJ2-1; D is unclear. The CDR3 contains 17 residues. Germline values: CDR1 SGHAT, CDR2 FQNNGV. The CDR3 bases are TGTACCAGCAGCTTAGTGGGCGAACTGCCTTACCTAGGGGAGCAGTTCTTC. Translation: CTSSLVGELPYLGEQFF.

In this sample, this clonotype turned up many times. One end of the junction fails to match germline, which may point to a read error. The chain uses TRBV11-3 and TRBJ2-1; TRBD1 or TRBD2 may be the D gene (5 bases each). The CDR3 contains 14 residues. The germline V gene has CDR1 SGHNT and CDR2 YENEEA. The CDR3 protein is CASNLDFGDGEQFF. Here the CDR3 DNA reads TGTGCCAGCAACTTAGATTTTGGGGACGGTGAGCAGTTCTTC.

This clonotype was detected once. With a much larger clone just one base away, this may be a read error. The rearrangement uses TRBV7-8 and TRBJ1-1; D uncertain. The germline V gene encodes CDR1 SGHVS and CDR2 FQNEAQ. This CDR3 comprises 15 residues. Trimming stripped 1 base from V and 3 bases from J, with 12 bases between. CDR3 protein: CASSLEYVPDTEAFF. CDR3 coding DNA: TGTGCCAGCAGCTTAGAATACGTCCCGGACACTGAAGCTTTCTTT.

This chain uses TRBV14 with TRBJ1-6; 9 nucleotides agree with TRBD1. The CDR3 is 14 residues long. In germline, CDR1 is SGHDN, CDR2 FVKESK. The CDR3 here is CVGSWTGANSPLHF. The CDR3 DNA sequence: TGTGTCGGCAGCTGGACAGGGGCGAATTCACCCCTCCACTTT. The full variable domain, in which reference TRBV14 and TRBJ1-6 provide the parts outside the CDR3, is EAGVTQFPSHSVIEKGQTVTLRCDPISGHDNLYWYRRVMGKEIKFLLHFVKESKQDESGMPNNRFLAERTGGTYSTLKVQPAELEDSGVYFCVGSWTGANSPLHFGNGTRLTVT.

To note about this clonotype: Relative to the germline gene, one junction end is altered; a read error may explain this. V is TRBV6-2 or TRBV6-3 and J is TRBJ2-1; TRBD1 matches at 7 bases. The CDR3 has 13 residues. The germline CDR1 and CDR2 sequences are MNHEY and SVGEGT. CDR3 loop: CASKLQGVNVQLF. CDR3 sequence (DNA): TGTGCCAGCAAACTCCAGGGGGTGAATGTGCAGTTATTC.

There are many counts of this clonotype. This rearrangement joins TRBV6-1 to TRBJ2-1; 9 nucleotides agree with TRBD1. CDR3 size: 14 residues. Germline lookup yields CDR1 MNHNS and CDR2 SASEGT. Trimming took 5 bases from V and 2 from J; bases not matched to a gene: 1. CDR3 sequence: CASSRQGAYNEQFF. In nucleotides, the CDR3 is TGTGCCAGCAGTCGACAGGGGGCCTACAATGAGCAGTTCTTC.

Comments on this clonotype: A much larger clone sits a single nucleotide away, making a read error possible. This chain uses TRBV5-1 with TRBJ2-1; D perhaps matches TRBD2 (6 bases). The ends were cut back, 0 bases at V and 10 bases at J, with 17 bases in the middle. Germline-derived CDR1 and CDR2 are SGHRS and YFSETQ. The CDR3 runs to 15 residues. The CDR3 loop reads CASSLGLPGADEQFF. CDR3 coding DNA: TGCGCCAGCAGCTTGGGACTACCGGGAGCAGACGAGCAGTTCTTC.

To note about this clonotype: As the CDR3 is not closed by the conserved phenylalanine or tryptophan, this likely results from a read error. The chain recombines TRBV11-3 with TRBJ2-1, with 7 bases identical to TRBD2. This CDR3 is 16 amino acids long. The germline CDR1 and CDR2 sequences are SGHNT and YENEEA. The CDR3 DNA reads TGTGCCAGCAGCTTAGATCCGGGGCGGGGGTACAATGGGCAGTTCTTA. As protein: CASSLDPGRGYNGQFL.

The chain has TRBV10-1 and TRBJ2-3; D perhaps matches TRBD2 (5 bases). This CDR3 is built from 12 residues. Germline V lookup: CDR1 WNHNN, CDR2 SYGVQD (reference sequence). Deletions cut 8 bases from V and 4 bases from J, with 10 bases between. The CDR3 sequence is CASCGSADTQYF. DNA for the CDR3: TGCGCCAGCTGTGGTAGCGCAGATACGCAGTATTTT.

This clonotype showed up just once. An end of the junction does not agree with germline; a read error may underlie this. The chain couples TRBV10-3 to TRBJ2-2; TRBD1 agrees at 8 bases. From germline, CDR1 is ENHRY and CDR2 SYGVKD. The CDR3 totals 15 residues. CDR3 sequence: CVISQAGGNTGELFF. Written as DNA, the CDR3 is TGTGTCATCAGCCAGGCAGGGGGCAACACCGGGGAGCTGTTTTTT.

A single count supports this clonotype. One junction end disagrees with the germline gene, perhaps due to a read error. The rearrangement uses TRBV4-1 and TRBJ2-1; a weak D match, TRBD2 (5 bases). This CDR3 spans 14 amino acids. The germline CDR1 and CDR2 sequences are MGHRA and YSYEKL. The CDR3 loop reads CASSQDPRTGEHFF. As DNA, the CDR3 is TGCGCCAGCAGCCAAGATCCCCGAACTGGGGAGCACTTCTTC.

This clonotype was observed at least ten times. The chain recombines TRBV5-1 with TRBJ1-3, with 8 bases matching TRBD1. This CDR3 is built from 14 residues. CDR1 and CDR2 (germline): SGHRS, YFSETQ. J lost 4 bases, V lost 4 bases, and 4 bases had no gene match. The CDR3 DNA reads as TGCGCCAGCAGCGAAAGGGACAGGGGAAACACCATATATTTT. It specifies CASSERDRGNTIYF.

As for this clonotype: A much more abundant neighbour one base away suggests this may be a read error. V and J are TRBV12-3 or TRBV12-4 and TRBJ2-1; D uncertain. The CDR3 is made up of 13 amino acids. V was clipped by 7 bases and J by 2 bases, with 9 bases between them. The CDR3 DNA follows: TGTGCCAGCATGGGGTACCCCTACAATGAGCAGTTCTTC. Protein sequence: CASMGYPYNEQFF.

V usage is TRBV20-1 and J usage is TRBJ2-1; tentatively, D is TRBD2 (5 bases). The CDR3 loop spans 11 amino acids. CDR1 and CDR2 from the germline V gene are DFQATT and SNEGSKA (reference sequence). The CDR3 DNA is TGCAATACTAGAGATGGAGCAGAGCAGTTCTTC. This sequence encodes CNTRDGAEQFF.

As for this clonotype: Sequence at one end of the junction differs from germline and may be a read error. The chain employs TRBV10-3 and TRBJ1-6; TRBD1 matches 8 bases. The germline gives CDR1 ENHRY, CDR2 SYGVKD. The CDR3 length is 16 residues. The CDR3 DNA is TGTGTCATCAGTGAGTCCCCTCAGGGGGCAAGGTCACCCCTCAACTTT. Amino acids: CVISESPQGARSPLNF.

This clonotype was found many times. CDR3 DNA sequence: TGTGCCAGCAGCAGACAGGGGGCGGGAGGCTACACCTTC. Translation gives CASSRQGAGGYTF. V gene TRBV6-6 combines with J gene TRBJ1-2; TRBD1 agrees at 10 bases. The germline V gene has CDR1 MNHNY and CDR2 SVGAGI (reference sequence). Trimming removed 6 bases from V and 8 bases from J; junction bases left unmatched: 6. CDR3 length equals 13 residues.